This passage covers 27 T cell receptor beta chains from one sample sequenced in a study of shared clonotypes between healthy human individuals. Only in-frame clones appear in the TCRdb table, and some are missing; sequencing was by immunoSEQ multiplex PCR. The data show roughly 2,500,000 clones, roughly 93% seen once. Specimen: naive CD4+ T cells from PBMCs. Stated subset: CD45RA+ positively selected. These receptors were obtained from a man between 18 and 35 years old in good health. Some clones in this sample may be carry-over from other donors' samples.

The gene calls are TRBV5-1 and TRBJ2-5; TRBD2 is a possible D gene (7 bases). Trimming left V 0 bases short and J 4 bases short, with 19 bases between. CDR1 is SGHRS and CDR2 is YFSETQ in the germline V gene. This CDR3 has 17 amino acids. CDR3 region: CASSLAGGPRQGETQYF. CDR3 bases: TGCGCCAGCAGCTTGGCCGGGGGGCCCCGTCAGGGAGAGACCCAGTACTTC. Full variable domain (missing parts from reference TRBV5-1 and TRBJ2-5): KAGVTQTPRYLIKTRGQQVTLSCSPISGHRSVSWYQQTPGQGLQFLFEYFSETQRNKGNFPGRFSGRQFSNSRSEMNVSTLELGDSALYLCASSLAGGPRQGETQYFGPGTRLLVL.

The CDR3 coding sequence is TGCGCCAGCAGCGGGGGGCGTGCTGCGAACACCGGGGAGCTGTTTTTT. Its protein product is CASSGGRAANTGELFF. The chain links TRBV5-1 to TRBJ2-2, with D tentatively TRBD1 or TRBD2 (6 bases each). V lost 4 bases and J 0 bases, leaving 13 bases between the germline ends. CDR1 is SGHRS and CDR2 is YFSETQ in the germline V gene. The CDR3 is made up of 16 amino acids.

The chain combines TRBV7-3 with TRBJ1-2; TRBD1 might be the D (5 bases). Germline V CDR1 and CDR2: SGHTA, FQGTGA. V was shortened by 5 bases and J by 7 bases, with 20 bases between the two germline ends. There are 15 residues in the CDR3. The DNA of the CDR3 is TGTGCCAGCAGCCCGCGTCCAGGGACGGAATTTGGCTACACCTTC. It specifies CASSPRPGTEFGYTF.

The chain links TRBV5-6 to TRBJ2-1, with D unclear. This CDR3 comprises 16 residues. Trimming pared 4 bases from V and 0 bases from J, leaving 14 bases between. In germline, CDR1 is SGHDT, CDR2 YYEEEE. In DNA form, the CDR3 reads TGTGCCAGCAGCCCAGGACGGCGAAGCTCCTACAATGAGCAGTTCTTC. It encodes CASSPGRRSSYNEQFF.

CDR3 in amino acids: CAISSQGAETGELFF. The CDR3, as DNA: TGTGCCATCAGTTCCCAGGGGGCCGAGACCGGGGAGCTGTTTTTT. The rearrangement links TRBV10-3 to TRBJ2-2, with TRBD1 matching over 8 bases. Germline CDR1 ENHRY, CDR2 SYGVKD. Trimming removed 5 bases from V and 5 bases from J; junction bases left unmatched: 7. The CDR3 totals 15 residues.

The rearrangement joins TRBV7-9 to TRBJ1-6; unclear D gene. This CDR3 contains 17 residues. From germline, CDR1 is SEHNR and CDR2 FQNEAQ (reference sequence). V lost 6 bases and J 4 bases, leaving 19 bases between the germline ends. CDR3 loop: CASSFQPGVGYNSPLHF. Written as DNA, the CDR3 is TGTGCCAGCAGTTTTCAGCCGGGAGTAGGTTATAATTCACCCCTCCACTTT.

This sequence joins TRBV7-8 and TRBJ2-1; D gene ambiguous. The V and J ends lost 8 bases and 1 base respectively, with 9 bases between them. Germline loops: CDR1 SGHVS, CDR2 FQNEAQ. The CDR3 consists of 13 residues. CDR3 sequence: CASVSGSYNEQFF. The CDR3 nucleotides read TGTGCCAGCGTCAGTGGTTCCTACAATGAGCAGTTCTTC.

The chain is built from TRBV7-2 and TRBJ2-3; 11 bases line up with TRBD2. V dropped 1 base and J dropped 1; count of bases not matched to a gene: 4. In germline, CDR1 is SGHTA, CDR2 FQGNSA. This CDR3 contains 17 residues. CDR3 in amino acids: CASSLGLAGRGTDTQYF. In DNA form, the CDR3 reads TGTGCCAGCAGCTTAGGACTAGCGGGAAGAGGCACAGATACGCAGTATTTT.

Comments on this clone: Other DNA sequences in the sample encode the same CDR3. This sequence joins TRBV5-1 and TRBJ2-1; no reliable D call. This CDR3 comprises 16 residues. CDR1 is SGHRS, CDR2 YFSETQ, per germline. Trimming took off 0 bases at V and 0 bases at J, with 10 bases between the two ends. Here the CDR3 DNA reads TGCGCCAGCAGCTTGGTTCAGGCTAGCTCCTACAATGAGCAGTTCTTC. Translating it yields CASSLVQASSYNEQFF.

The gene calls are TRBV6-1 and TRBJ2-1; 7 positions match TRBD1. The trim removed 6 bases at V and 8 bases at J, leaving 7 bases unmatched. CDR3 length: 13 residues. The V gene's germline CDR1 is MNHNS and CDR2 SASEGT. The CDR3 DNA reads TGTGCCAGCAGGGTGACAGGGTTGGATGAGCAGTTCTTC. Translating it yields CASRVTGLDEQFF.

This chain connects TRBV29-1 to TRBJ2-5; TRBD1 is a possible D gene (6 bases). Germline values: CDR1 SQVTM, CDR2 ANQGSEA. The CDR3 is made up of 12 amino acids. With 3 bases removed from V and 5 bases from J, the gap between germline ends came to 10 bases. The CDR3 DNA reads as TGCAGCGTTGAGGGGGCACGCGAGACCCAGTACTTC. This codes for CSVEGARETQYF.

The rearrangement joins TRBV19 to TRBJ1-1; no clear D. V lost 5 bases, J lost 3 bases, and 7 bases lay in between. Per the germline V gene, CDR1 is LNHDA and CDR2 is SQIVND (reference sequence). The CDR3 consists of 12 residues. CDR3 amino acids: CASSFQDTEAFF. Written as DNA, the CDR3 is TGTGCCAGTAGTTTTCAGGACACTGAAGCTTTCTTT.

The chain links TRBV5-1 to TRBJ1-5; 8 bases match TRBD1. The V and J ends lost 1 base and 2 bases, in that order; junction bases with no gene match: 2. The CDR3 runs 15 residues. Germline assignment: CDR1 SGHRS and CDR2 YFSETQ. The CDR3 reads CASSLSGQGNQPQHF. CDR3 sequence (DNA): TGCGCCAGCAGCTTGTCGGGACAGGGCAATCAGCCCCAGCATTTT.

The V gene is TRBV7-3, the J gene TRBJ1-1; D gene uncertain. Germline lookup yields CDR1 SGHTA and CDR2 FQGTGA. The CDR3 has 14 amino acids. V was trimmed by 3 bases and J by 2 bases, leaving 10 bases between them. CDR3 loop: CASSFRRVNTEAFF. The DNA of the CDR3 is TGTGCCAGCAGCTTTCGGAGGGTTAACACTGAAGCTTTCTTT.

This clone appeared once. CDR3 coding DNA: TGTGCCAGCAGCAGAACGACAAGATCCTACGAGCAGTACTTC. Encoded protein: CASSRTTRSYEQYF. V and J are TRBV11-2 and TRBJ2-7, with D hard to call. Deletions cut 5 bases from V and 1 base from J, with 12 bases between. Germline lookup yields CDR1 SGHAT and CDR2 FQNNGV. This CDR3 comprises 14 residues.

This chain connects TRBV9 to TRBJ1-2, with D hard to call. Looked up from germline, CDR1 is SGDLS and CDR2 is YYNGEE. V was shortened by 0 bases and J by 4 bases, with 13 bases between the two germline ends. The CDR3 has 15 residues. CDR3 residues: CASSVVAPAGYGYTF. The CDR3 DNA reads TGTGCCAGCAGCGTAGTCGCTCCCGCGGGCTATGGCTACACCTTC.

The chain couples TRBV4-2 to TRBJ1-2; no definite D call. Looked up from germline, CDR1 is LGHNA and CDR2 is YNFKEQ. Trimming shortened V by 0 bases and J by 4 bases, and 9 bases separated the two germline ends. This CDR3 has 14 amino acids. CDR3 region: CASSQDRFGYGYTF. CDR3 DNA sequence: TGTGCCAGCAGCCAAGACCGGTTCGGCTATGGCTACACCTTC.

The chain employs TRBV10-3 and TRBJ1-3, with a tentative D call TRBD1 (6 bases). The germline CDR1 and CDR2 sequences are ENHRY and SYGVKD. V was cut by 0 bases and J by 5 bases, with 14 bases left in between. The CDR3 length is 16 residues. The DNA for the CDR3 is TGTGCCATCAGTGAGTCGGGGGCCTTTGTACGAAACACCATATATTTT. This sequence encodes CAISESGAFVRNTIYF.

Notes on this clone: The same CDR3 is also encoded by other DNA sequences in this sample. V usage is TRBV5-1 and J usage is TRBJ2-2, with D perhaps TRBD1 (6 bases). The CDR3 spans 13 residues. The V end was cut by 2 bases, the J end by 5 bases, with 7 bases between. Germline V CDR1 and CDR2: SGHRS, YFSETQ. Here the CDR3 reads CASSFRGTGELFF. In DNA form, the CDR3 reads TGCGCCAGCAGCTTTAGGGGGACCGGGGAGCTGTTTTTT.

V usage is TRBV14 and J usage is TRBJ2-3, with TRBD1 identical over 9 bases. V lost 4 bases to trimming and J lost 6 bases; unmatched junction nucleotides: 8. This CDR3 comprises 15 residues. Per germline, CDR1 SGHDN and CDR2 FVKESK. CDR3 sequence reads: CASSRTIQGADTQYF. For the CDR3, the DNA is TGTGCCAGCAGCCGCACAATACAGGGGGCCGATACGCAGTATTTT.

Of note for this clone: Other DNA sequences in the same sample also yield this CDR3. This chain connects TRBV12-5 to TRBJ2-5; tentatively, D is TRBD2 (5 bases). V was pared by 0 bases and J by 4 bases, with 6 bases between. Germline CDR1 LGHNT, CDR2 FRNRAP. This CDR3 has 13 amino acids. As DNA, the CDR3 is TGTGCTAGTGGTTTGGTAGGAGGAGAGACCCAGTACTTC. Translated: CASGLVGGETQYF.

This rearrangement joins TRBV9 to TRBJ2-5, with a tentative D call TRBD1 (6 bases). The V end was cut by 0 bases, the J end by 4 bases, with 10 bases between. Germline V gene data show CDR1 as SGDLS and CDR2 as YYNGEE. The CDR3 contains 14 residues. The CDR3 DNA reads TGTGCCAGCAGCGTAGCAACAGGGACAGAGACCCAGTACTTC. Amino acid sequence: CASSVATGTETQYF.

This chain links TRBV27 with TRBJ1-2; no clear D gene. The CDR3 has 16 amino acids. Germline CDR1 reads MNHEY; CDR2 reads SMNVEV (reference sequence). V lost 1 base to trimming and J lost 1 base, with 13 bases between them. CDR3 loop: CASSLLSGANNYGYTF. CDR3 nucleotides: TGTGCCAGCAGTTTATTAAGCGGTGCGAATAACTATGGCTACACCTTC.

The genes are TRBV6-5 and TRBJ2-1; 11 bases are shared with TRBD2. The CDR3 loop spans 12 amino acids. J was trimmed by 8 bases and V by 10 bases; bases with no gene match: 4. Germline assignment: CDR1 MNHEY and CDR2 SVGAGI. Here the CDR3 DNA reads TGTGCCACCCGGGGACTAGCGGATGAGCAGTTCTTC. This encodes CATRGLADEQFF.

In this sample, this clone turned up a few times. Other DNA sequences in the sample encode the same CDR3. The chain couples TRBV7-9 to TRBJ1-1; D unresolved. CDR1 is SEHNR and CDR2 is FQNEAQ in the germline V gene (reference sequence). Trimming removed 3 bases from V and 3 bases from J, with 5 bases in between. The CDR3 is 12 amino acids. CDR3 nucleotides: TGTGCCAGCAGCTTTGGGGACACTGAAGCTTTCTTT. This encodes CASSFGDTEAFF.

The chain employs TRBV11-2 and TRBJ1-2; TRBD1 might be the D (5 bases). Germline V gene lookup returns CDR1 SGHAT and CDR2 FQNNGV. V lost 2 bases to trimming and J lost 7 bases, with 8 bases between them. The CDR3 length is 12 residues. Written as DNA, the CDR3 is TGTGCCAGCAGCTTACAGGGTGGTGGCTACACCTTC. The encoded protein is CASSLQGGGYTF.

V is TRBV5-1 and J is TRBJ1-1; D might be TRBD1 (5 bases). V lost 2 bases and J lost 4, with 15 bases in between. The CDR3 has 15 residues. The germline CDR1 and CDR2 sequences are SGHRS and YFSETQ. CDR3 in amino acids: CASSFQGDSVTEAFF. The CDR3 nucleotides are TGCGCCAGCAGCTTTCAAGGGGATTCGGTCACTGAAGCTTTCTTT.